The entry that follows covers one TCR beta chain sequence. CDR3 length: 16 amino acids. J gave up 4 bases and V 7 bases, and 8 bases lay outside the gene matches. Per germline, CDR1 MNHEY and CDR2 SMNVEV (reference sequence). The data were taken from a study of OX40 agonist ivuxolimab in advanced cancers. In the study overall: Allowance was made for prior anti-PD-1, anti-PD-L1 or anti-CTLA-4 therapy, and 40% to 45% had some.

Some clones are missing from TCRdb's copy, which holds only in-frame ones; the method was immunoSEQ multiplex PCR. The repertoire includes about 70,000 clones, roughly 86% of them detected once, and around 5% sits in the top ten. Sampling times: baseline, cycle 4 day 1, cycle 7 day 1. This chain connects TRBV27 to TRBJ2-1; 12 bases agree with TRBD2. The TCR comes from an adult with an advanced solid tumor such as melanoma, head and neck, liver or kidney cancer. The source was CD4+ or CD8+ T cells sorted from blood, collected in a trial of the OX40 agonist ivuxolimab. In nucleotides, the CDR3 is TGTGCCAGCACCACGACTAGCGGGGGCCGTTACAATGAGCAGTTCTTC. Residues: CASTTTSGGRYNEQFF.